The next 26 T cell receptor beta chains were all read from a single sample in a study of blood T cell repertoires in COVID-19. Clones were read by immunoSEQ multiplex PCR, and TCRdb kept only the in-frame ones, dropping some. The repertoire includes 350,000 to 450,000 clones, less than 85% of them detected once, and roughly 3.6% sits in the top ten. The sample comprised peripheral blood. All receptors come from a woman younger than 35 with acute or convalescent COVID-19.

The CDR3 DNA follows: TGCGCCAGCAAGGGGGACGGGGTCCTTGGAAACTATGGCTACACCTTC. Its protein product is CASKGDGVLGNYGYTF. This chain links TRBV4-1 with TRBJ1-2, with D possibly matching TRBD1 (6 bases). CDR1 is MGHRA and CDR2 is YSYEKL in the germline V gene. The CDR3 is 16 amino acids. The V and J ends lost 7 bases and 2 bases respectively, with 20 bases between them.

The chain carries TRBV6-5 and TRBJ1-5; TRBD1 might be the D (6 bases). This CDR3 is built from 14 residues. From germline, CDR1 is MNHEY and CDR2 SVGAGI. V lost 5 bases, J lost 0 bases, and 8 bases lay in between. Here the CDR3 reads CASSRDISNQPQHF. In nucleotides, the CDR3 is TGTGCCAGCAGTCGGGACATTAGCAATCAGCCCCAGCATTTT.

The V and J genes are TRBV6-5 and TRBJ2-3; D perhaps matches TRBD1 (5 bases). Germline V CDR1 and CDR2: MNHEY, SVGAGI. The length of the CDR3 is 11 residues. V was cut by 7 bases and J by 5 bases, with 7 bases left in between. The CDR3 DNA reads TGTGCCAGCAACACAGGAGATACGCAGTATTTT. Amino acids: CASNTGDTQYF.

The rearrangement uses TRBV27 and TRBJ2-3, with D perhaps matching TRBD2 (6 bases). The CDR3 is 13 amino acids. Germline V gives CDR1 MNHEY, CDR2 SMNVEV (reference sequence). The V end lost 7 bases, the J end lost 2 bases, and 10 bases lay between the germline ends. The CDR3 DNA reads TGTGCCAGCAAAGGAGGGCTCACAGATACGCAGTATTTT. It yields the protein CASKGGLTDTQYF.

V and J are TRBV6-5 and TRBJ1-2, with TRBD1 identical over 11 bases. There are 16 residues in the CDR3. Germline-derived CDR1 and CDR2 are MNHEY and SVGAGI. The J segment lost 2 bases and the V segment lost 2 bases, leaving 4 bases of the junction unmatched. CDR3 DNA: TGTGCCAGCAGTTACGCCAGGACAGGGGGCAACTATGGCTACACCTTC. Its protein product is CASSYARTGGNYGYTF.

J is TRBJ2-7 and V is TRBV13; 9 bases fit TRBD2. CDR3 length: 14 residues. Looked up from germline, CDR1 is PRHDT and CDR2 is FYEKMQ (reference sequence). The V segment lost 2 bases and the J segment 4 bases; nucleotides outside the gene matches: 3. The CDR3 loop reads CASSLRAGGYEQYF. Written as DNA, the CDR3 is TGTGCCAGCAGCTTACGAGCGGGGGGTTACGAGCAGTACTTC.

The rearrangement joins TRBV14 to TRBJ2-5; D is unclear. Trimming removed 2 bases from V and 5 bases from J, with 21 bases in between. The CDR3 has 17 amino acids. Per germline, CDR1 SGHDN and CDR2 FVKESK. The CDR3 loop reads CASSQLSRAISTETQYF. CDR3 DNA sequence: TGTGCCAGCAGCCAACTGTCGCGAGCGATCTCCACCGAGACCCAGTACTTC.

This chain connects TRBV28 to TRBJ2-7; D unresolved. The length of the CDR3 is 15 residues. CDR1 is MDHEN, CDR2 SYDVKM, per germline. Trimming cost V 2 bases and J 2 bases, with 13 bases left between them. The CDR3: CASSLDLRGAYEQYF. As DNA, the CDR3 is TGTGCCAGCAGTTTAGATCTACGCGGAGCCTACGAGCAGTACTTC.

The V gene is TRBV5-1, the J gene TRBJ2-5; 8 positions agree with TRBD1. The CDR3 loop spans 14 amino acids. The germline CDR1 and CDR2 sequences are SGHRS and YFSETQ. Losses at the gene ends were 5 bases for V and 4 bases for J; bases not matched to a gene: 7. DNA of the CDR3: TGCGCCAGCAGGATCACAGGGGGAGGAGAGACCCAGTACTTC. It translates to CASRITGGGETQYF.

This chain links TRBV27 with TRBJ1-5, with 10 nucleotides matching TRBD1. With V trimmed by 5 bases and J by 2 bases, 3 bases remained unmatched. Germline V gene data show CDR1 as MNHEY and CDR2 as SMNVEV (reference sequence). This CDR3 is 15 amino acids long. CDR3 in amino acids: CASSVGTGGNQPQHF. The CDR3 DNA reads as TGTGCCAGCAGTGTTGGGACAGGGGGCAATCAGCCCCAGCATTTT.

The chain links TRBV3-1 (or the pseudogene TRBV3-2) to TRBJ1-1, with D unresolved. V was clipped by 7 bases and J by 3 bases, with 9 bases between them. This CDR3 is built from 12 residues. In germline, CDR1 is LGHDT, CDR2 YNNKEL (reference sequence). In DNA, the CDR3 is TGTGCCAGCAACTACGGGGACACTGAAGCTTTCTTT. Translating it yields CASNYGDTEAFF.

The rearrangement joins TRBV6-1 to TRBJ2-2; D is unresolved. This CDR3 has 13 amino acids. V lost 2 bases and J 3 bases, leaving 4 bases between the germline ends. CDR1 MNHNS and CDR2 SASEGT come from the germline V gene. The chain's CDR3 is CASSESYTGELFF. In nucleotides, the CDR3 is TGTGCCAGCAGTGAATCATACACCGGGGAGCTGTTTTTT.

J is TRBJ2-1 and V is TRBV15, with 10 nucleotides matching TRBD2. Losses at the gene ends were 2 bases for V and 0 bases for J; bases not matched to a gene: 10. The germline V gene encodes CDR1 LNHNV and CDR2 YYDKDF (reference sequence). CDR3 length: 19 amino acids. The CDR3 DNA reads TGTGCCACCAGCAGAAGCAGACTAGCGGGCCTGAGCTCCTACAATGAGCAGTTCTTC. Its protein product is CATSRSRLAGLSSYNEQFF. The full variable domain, in which reference TRBV15 and TRBJ2-1 provide the parts outside the CDR3, is DAMVIQNPRYQVTQFGKPVTLSCSQTLNHNVMYWYQQKSSQAPKLLFHYYDKDFNNEADTPDNFQSRRPNTSFCFLDIRSPGLGDTAMYLCATSRSRLAGLSSYNEQFFGPGTRLTVL.

The chain uses TRBV18 and TRBJ2-2, with D possibly matching TRBD2 (6 bases). V lost 1 base and J 5 bases, leaving 14 bases between the germline ends. The length of the CDR3 is 16 residues. Germline V gene data show CDR1 as KGHSH and CDR2 as LQKENI. The CDR3 here is CASSPRTGVETGELFF. CDR3 DNA sequence: TGTGCCAGCTCACCACGGACGGGAGTAGAGACCGGGGAGCTGTTTTTT.

The chain employs TRBV27 and TRBJ2-1; 7 positions agree with TRBD2. This CDR3 region has 16 residues. With 4 bases clipped from V and 6 bases from J, the junction kept 12 bases outside the gene matches. CDR1 and CDR2 from the germline V gene are MNHEY and SMNVEV (reference sequence). CDR3 in amino acids: CASSSSGHLYGNEQFF. CDR3 sequence (DNA): TGTGCCAGCAGTTCTAGCGGACACCTCTATGGCAATGAGCAGTTCTTC.

The rearrangement uses TRBV10-2 and TRBJ2-3, with D possibly matching TRBD2 (5 bases). The V gene lost 6 bases and the J gene lost 4 bases, with 14 bases spanning the gap. This CDR3 spans 14 amino acids. From germline, CDR1 is WSHSY and CDR2 SAAADI. This chain's CDR3 is CASRRARFSDTQYF. Written as DNA, the CDR3 is TGCGCCAGCAGGCGGGCCAGATTTTCAGATACGCAGTATTTT.

The gene calls are TRBV5-8 and TRBJ2-1, with D perhaps TRBD1 (6 bases). Germline loops: CDR1 SGHTS, CDR2 YDEGEE. This CDR3 comprises 14 residues. Trimming took off 2 bases at V and 7 bases at J, with 13 bases between the two ends. The CDR3 here is CASSFYRVLNEQFF. Written as DNA, the CDR3 is TGTGCCAGCAGCTTTTACAGGGTTTTAAATGAGCAGTTCTTC.

This chain uses TRBV27 with TRBJ2-3; possible D gene TRBD2, 5 bases. This CDR3 has 14 amino acids. Germline V gene lookup returns CDR1 MNHEY and CDR2 SMNVEV (reference sequence). The ends were cut back, 8 bases at V and 4 bases at J, with 16 bases in the middle. The CDR3 loop reads CASGRGGWADTQYF. In DNA form, the CDR3 reads TGTGCCAGCGGACGTGGCGGGTGGGCAGATACGCAGTATTTT.

This chain joins TRBV5-1 and TRBJ1-6, with TRBD1 as a possible D gene (5 bases). The CDR3 loop spans 15 amino acids. The germline V gene has CDR1 SGHRS and CDR2 YFSETQ. V shed 4 bases and J shed 8 bases, with 16 bases lying between them. The CDR3 spells CASSPGTQGDSPLHF. DNA for the CDR3: TGCGCCAGCAGCCCGGGGACTCAAGGGGATTCACCCCTCCACTTT.

This clone is a singleton in its sample. The chain has TRBV5-1 and TRBJ1-1, with D maybe TRBD1 (6 bases). The CDR3 has 15 amino acids. V lost 3 bases to trimming and J lost 1 base, with 13 bases between them. Looked up from germline, CDR1 is SGHRS and CDR2 is YFSETQ. The CDR3 nucleotides read TGCGCCAGCAGCTCCCAGGGGTTGGGGAACACTGAAGCTTTCTTT. It specifies CASSSQGLGNTEAFF. Based on the CDR3 plus reference TRBV5-1 and TRBJ1-1, the full variable domain is KAGVTQTPRYLIKTRGQQVTLSCSPISGHRSVSWYQQTPGQGLQFLFEYFSETQRNKGNFPGRFSGRQFSNSRSEMNVSTLELGDSALYLCASSSQGLGNTEAFFGQGTRLTVV.

The genes are TRBV9 and TRBJ2-7; the D is unclear. This CDR3 spans 11 amino acids. V was clipped by 3 bases and J by 7 bases, with 8 bases between them. Germline V gene lookup returns CDR1 SGDLS and CDR2 YYNGEE. DNA for the CDR3: TGTGCCAGCAGCGCCGATAGTGAGCAGTACTTC. As protein: CASSADSEQYF.

The gene calls are TRBV28 and TRBJ1-1; D is ambiguous. V was pared by 2 bases and J by 4 bases, with 8 bases between. This CDR3 has 13 residues. The V gene's germline CDR1 is MDHEN and CDR2 SYDVKM. CDR3 residues: CASSLVVVTEAFF. CDR3 DNA: TGTGCCAGCAGTTTAGTAGTCGTCACTGAAGCTTTCTTT.

This clone was found a few times. The chain has TRBV24-1 and TRBJ2-3; 7 bases agree with TRBD1. Trimming removed 3 bases from V and 3 bases from J; junction bases left unmatched: 5. The CDR3 totals 15 residues. In germline, CDR1 is KGHDR, CDR2 SFDVKD. The CDR3 reads CATSDTGVGTDTQYF. CDR3 nucleotides: TGTGCCACCAGTGATACAGGGGTAGGTACAGATACGCAGTATTTT.

This clone was seen once. This chain links TRBV10-2 with TRBJ2-2; D unclear. The germline CDR1 and CDR2 sequences are WSHSY and SAAADI. The CDR3 consists of 15 residues. Trimming stripped 3 bases from V and 0 bases from J, with 8 bases between. In nucleotides, the CDR3 is TGCGCCAGCAGTGATCGTCTAGCGAACACCGGGGAGCTGTTTTTT. Translation gives CASSDRLANTGELFF.

This chain connects TRBV4-1 to TRBJ1-2; TRBD1 is a possible D gene (5 bases). V lost 0 bases, J lost 4 bases, and 18 bases lay in between. Germline V gene data show CDR1 as MGHRA and CDR2 as YSYEKL. This CDR3 comprises 17 residues. Here the CDR3 DNA reads TGCGCCAGCAGCCAAGATGCGGACGGGCCAGGGATCTATGGCTACACCTTC. Translation: CASSQDADGPGIYGYTF.

This clone has a single count. The rearrangement uses TRBV2 and TRBJ2-7; D gene uncertain. The CDR3 is made up of 12 amino acids. Trimming left V 3 bases short and J 3 bases short, with 6 bases between. Germline V gives CDR1 SNHLY, CDR2 FYNNEI. This CDR3 reads CASSDTYYEQYF. The CDR3 nucleotides are TGTGCCAGCAGTGACACTTACTACGAGCAGTACTTC.